This record looks at one TCR beta chain sequence and its context. This clone was detected only once. The target of this receptor is not known. The record has no base qualities; no much larger clone is one base away. V loses 0 bases at its end and J loses 5 bases; junction bases beyond the gene matches: 15. Looking up the germline V gene yields CDR1 LGHNA and CDR2 YNFKEQ. Its CDR3 holds 18 amino acids, cysteine through phenylalanine. The only DNA kept is the CDR3, 54 bases in frame from the first base. The Qiagen DNeasy kit was used to extract genomic DNA both from unsorted PBMCs and from the negatively selected CD4+ and CD8+ fractions. TCR beta CDR3 regions were subjected to amplification by immunoSEQ multiplex PCR with primers that anneal to V and J segments. A synthetic immune receptor repertoire was used to minimize amplification bias, and remaining bias was computationally removed after sequencing. The paper's processing steps were these. Repertoire diversity was quantified as the Shannon entropy index using custom Python scripts. Unsorted, CD4+ and CD8+ repertoires were examined separately, except in combined analyses, for which CD4+ and CD8+ sequences were merged in silico. Clonal expansion was defined as at least a 2-fold frequency increase after treatment relative to C1D1, with a pseudocount of 0.5 for undetected baseline clones. Clones with 0 or 1 copy at C1D1 were classified as singleton clones, and clones with 2 or more copies were classified as non-singleton clones. By matching protein sequences in sorted samples from the same patient, clones expanded in unsorted samples were annotated as CD4+, CD8+ or unknown. Wilcoxon tests on paired samples were used to test changes in diversity from C1D1 to C4D1. TCRdb took over this immuneACCESS table, retaining in-frame rearrangements with V and J assigned. Such tables are incomplete; in checked studies, under half of the missing clones stem from an unresolved V gene, and the remainder is unexplained. That table supplies the V and J calls and clone size; D and trimming were determined from the DNA. In this sample the table shows fewer than 90,000 clones, about 93% of which occur a single time. In total, the top ten clones hold approximately 8.2% of the sample.

The sample is drawn from a study of PD-1 blockade in classical Hodgkin lymphoma (dated by TCRdb to 2020 to 2022). Looking at the study overall: Nivolumab dosing was 3 mg/kg intravenously every 2 weeks, continuing until either disease progression or unacceptable toxicity. The study used TCR beta sequencing and CyTOF to define a peripheral blood immune signature of response to PD-1 blockade in classical Hodgkin lymphoma.

What the research found in general, with its limitations: CD4+ but not CD8+ TCR diversity rose significantly by C4D1 (p=0.0027 vs p=0.16), most apparent in complete responders (p=0.02). The study was limited to a single clinical trial cohort, and causes of repertoire differences, possibly disease activity or prior therapy, remained undefined. Baseline diversity similar to that of newly diagnosed patients was observed in trial patients achieving complete response, whereas significantly lower diversity was observed in partial responders and progressors. Baseline TCR diversity was reported to be lower in newly diagnosed patients than in healthy donors and to be lower still in relapsed/refractory patients. Diversity was lower in patients who began nivolumab less than 1 year after ASCT, so these patients were left out of later analyses to avoid confounding by immune reconstitution.

The time point tag for this specimen amounts to: cycle 1 day 1 (C1D1), immediately before nivolumab initiation. Every trial patient had relapsed after autologous stem cell transplantation, and cohorts A, B and C differed in prior brentuximab vedotin exposure. A total of 56 patients with relapsed/refractory classical Hodgkin lymphoma made up the trial cohort, and each patient's best overall response was complete response, partial response or progressive disease. Trial patients were treated with single-agent nivolumab in the multi-cohort phase II CheckMate 205 trial. An independent review committee assessed best overall response using the 2007 International Working Group response criteria. Trial PBMCs were obtained immediately prior to nivolumab initiation (C1D1) and on therapy at cycle 2 day 1 and cycle 4 day 1. Peripheral blood was collected in 8 mL Vacutainer Cell Preparation Tubes, from which PBMCs were isolated by centrifugation and then cryopreserved.

The sequences come from peripheral blood mononuclear cells (PBMCs), collected at baseline. The source is a human donor with classical Hodgkin lymphoma. The rearrangement joined TRBV4-2 to TRBJ2-7, with TRBD1 identical over 8 junction bases. The sequence in DNA is TGTGCCAGCAGCCAAGAACCGGACAGGGTTCGACTCGTACACGAGCAGTACTTC. It is translated as CASSQEPDRVRLVHEQYF.